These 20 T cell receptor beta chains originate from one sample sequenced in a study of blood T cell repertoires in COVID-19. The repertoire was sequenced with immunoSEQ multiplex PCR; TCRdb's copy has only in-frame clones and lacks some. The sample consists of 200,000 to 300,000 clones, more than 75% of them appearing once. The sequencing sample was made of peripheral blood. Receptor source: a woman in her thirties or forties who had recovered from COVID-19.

This CDR3 is CASSLGGPGDTQYF. The CDR3, as DNA: TGTGCCAGCAGCTTGGGGGGGCCTGGAGATACGCAGTATTTT. The rearrangement uses TRBV5-4 and TRBJ2-3, with D perhaps TRBD1 (6 bases). The CDR3 covers 14 residues. CDR1 and CDR2 from the germline V gene are SGHNT and YYREEE (reference sequence). V lost 0 bases, J lost 5 bases, and 10 bases lay in between.

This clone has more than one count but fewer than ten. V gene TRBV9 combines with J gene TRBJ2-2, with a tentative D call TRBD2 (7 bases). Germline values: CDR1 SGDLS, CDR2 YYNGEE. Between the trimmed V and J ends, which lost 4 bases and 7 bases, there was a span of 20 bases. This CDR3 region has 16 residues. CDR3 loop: CASSPRSTGGHGELFF. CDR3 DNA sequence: TGTGCCAGCAGCCCTCGTAGCACCGGGGGGCACGGGGAGCTGTTTTTT.

The CDR3 region is CASSMGSDRGYEQYF. DNA for the CDR3: TGTGCCAGTAGTATGGGGTCGGACAGGGGTTACGAGCAGTACTTC. The chain links TRBV19 to TRBJ2-7, with 9 positions matching TRBD1. The CDR3 has 15 amino acids. Germline trimming cut 3 bases from V and 4 bases from J; bases unmatched to any gene: 7. CDR1 and CDR2 from the germline V gene are LNHDA and SQIVND (reference sequence).

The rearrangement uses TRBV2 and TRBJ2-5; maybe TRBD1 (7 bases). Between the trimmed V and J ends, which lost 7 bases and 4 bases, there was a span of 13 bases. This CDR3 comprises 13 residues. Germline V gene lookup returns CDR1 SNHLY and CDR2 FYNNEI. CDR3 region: CASKEGARETQYF. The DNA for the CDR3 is TGTGCCAGCAAGGAGGGGGCGAGAGAGACCCAGTACTTC.

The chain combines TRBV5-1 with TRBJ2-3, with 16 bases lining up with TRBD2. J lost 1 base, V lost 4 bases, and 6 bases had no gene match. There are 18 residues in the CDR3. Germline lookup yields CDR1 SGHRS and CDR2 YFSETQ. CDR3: CASSRRGTSGGGTDTQYF. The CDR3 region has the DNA TGCGCCAGCAGCCGCCGAGGGACTAGCGGGGGGGGCACAGATACGCAGTATTTT.

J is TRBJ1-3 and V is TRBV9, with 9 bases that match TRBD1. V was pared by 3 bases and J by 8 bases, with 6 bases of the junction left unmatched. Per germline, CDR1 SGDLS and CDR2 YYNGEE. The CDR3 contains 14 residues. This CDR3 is CASSGGTGPHTIYF. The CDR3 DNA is TGTGCCAGCAGCGGAGGGACAGGGCCCCACACCATATATTTT.

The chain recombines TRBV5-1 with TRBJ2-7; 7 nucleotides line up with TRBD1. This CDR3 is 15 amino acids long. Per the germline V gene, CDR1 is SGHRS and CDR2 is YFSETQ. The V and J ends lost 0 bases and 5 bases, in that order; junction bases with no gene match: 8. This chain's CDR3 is CASSLGRQGWDEQYF. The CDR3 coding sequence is TGCGCCAGCAGCTTGGGAAGACAGGGATGGGACGAGCAGTACTTC.

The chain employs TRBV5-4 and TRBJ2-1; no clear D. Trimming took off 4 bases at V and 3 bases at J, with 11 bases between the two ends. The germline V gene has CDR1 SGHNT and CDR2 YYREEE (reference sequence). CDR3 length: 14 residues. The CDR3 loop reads CASSSSVYYNEQFF. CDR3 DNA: TGTGCCAGCAGCAGCTCCGTGTACTACAATGAGCAGTTCTTC.

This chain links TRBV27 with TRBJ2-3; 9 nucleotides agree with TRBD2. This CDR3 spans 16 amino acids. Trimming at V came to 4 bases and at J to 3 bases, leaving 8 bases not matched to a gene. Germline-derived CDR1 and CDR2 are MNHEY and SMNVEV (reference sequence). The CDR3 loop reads CASSYSSGAYTDTQYF. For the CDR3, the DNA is TGTGCCAGCAGTTACTCTAGCGGGGCTTATACAGATACGCAGTATTTT.

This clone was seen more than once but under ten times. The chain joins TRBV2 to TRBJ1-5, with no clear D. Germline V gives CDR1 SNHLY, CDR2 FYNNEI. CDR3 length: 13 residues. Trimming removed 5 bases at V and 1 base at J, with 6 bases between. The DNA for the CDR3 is TGTGCCAGCAGTTGGGAGAGCAATCAGCCCCAGCATTTT. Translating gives CASSWESNQPQHF.

The CDR3: CASSPQGGGGNTEAFF. Here the CDR3 DNA reads TGTGCCAGCAGCCCCCAGGGTGGGGGGGGGAACACTGAAGCTTTCTTT. The rearrangement links TRBV7-3 to TRBJ1-1; weak D call: TRBD1 (5 bases). Deletions cut 5 bases from V and 1 base from J, with 17 bases between. The CDR3 has 16 residues. Germline V gives CDR1 SGHTA, CDR2 FQGTGA.

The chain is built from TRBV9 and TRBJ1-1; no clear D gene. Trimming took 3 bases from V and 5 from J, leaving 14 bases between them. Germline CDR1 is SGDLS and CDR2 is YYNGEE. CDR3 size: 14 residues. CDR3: CASSGGDHGTEAFF. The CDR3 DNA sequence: TGTGCCAGCAGCGGGGGAGATCATGGGACTGAAGCTTTCTTT.

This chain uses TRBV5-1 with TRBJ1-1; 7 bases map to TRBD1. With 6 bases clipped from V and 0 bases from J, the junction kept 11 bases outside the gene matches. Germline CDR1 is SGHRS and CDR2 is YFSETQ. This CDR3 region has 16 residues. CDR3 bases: TGCGCCAGCACCCGGGGAAGGGGGCAGTTGAACACTGAAGCTTTCTTT. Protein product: CASTRGRGQLNTEAFF.

CDR3 sequence: CASSQLIGQGGVEAFF. In DNA form, the CDR3 reads TGCGCCAGCAGCCAATTAATAGGACAGGGGGGGGTTGAAGCTTTCTTT. This sequence joins TRBV4-3 and TRBJ1-1, with 10 bases fitting TRBD1. The CDR3 extends over 16 amino acids. CDR1 and CDR2 (germline): LGHNA, YSLEER. With V trimmed by 2 bases and J by 7 bases, 10 bases remained unmatched.

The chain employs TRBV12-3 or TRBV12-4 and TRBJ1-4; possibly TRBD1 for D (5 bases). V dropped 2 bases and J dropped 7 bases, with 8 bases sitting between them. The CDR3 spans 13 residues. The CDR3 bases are TGTGCCAGCAGTTTAAGGGGATTTGAAAAACTGTTTTTT. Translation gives CASSLRGFEKLFF.

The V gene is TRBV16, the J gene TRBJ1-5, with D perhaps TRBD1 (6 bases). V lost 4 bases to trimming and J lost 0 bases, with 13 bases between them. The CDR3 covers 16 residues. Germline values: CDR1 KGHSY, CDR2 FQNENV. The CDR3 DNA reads TGTGCCAGCAGCCCCCGCACAGGGTCTAGCAATCAGCCCCAGCATTTT. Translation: CASSPRTGSSNQPQHF.

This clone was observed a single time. The CDR3 sequence: CASSVLPGLAVGADTQYF. The CDR3 DNA reads TGTGCCAGCAGCGTTTTACCGGGACTAGCGGTAGGGGCAGATACGCAGTATTTT. This chain uses TRBV9 with TRBJ2-3; 11 nucleotides line up with TRBD2. The CDR3 sequence is 18 residues long. Germline CDR1 reads SGDLS; CDR2 reads YYNGEE. V gave up 2 bases and J gave up 4 bases; unmatched junction bases: 12.

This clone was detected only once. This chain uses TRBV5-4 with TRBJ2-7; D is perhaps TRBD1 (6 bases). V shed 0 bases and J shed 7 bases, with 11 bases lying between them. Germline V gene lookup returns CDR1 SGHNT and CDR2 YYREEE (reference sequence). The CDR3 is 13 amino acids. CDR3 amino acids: CASSLGSTGEQYF. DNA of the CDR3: TGTGCCAGCAGCTTGGGGTCGACAGGTGAGCAGTACTTC.

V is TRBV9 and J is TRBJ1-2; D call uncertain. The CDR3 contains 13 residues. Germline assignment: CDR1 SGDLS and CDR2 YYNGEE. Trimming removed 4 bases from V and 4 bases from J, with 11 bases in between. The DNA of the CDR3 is TGTGCCAGCAGCCCCGGGTTCGGCTATGGCTACACCTTC. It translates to CASSPGFGYGYTF. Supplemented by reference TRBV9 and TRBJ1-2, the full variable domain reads DSGVTQTPKHLITATGQRVTLRCSPRSGDLSVYWYQQSLDQGLQFLIQYYNGEERAKGNILERFSAQQFPDLHSELNLSSLELGDSALYFCASSPGFGYGYTFGSGTRLTVV.

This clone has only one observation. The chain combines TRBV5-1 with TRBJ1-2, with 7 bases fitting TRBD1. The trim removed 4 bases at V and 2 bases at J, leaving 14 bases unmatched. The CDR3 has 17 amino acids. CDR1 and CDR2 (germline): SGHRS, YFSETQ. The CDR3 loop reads CASSGEITGQTNYGYTF. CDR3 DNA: TGCGCCAGCAGCGGCGAAATCACGGGACAGACGAACTATGGCTACACCTTC.